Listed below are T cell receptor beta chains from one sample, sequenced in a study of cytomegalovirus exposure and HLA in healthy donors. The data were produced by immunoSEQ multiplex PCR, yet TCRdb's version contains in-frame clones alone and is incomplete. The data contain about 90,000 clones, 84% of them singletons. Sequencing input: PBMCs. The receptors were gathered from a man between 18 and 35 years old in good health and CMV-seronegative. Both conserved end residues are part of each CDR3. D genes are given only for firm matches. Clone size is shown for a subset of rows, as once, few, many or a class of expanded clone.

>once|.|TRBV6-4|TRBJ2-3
TGTGCCAGCAGCCTCGGAGTCGACCGGGGAGATACGCAGTATTTT
CASSLGVDRGDTQYF
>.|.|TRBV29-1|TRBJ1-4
TGCAGCGCGGACCCGTTAGACAGCAGCCTTAGGGGAAAACTGTTTTTT
CSADPLDSSLRGKLFF
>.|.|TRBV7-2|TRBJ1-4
TGTGCCAGCAGCTCCTTGGTGGGACTTAGGGAAAAACTGTTTTTT
CASSSLVGLREKLFF
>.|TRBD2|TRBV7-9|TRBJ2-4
TGTGCCAGCAGCTTAACGGGACTAGCGGGAGGCATTCAGTACTTC
CASSLTGLAGGIQYF
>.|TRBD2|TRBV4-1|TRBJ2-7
TGCGCCAGCACCCCCGGACTAGCGGGCCCCAATGGGGAGCAGTACTTC
CASTPGLAGPNGEQYF
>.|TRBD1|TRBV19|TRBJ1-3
TGTGCCAGCAGACAGGGGAGCGGAAACACCATATATTTT
CASRQGSGNTIYF
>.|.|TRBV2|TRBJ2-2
TGTGCCAGCCAACTCCGGCGGGGGGAGCTGTTTTTT
CASQLRRGELFF
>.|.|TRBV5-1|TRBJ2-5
TGCGCCAGCAGCCCCGTGATCGGAGAGACCCAGTACTTC
CASSPVIGETQYF
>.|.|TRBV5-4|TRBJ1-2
TGTGCCAGCAGCCCCGCTGCGACTTATGGCTACACCTTC
CASSPAATYGYTF
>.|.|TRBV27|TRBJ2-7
TGTGCCAGCAGTTTCTCGGGCTACGAGCAGTACTTC
CASSFSGYEQYF
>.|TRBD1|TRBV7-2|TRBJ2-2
TGTGCCAGCAGCTTACAGACAGGGGGGTCCGGGGAGCTGTTTTTT
CASSLQTGGSGELFF
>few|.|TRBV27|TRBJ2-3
TGTGCCAGCAGTTTGGCCAGGTCATTGAGTACGCAGTATTTT
CASSLARSLSTQYF
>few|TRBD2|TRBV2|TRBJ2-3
TGTGCCAGCAGTACCGGACTAGCGGGGAGCACAGATACGCAGTATTTT
CASSTGLAGSTDTQYF
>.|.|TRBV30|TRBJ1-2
TGTGCCTGGAGTTTGCAGGGTGGCTATGGCTACACCTTC
CAWSLQGGYGYTF
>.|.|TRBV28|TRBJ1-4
TGTGCCAGCAGTTTAATTCCGGAGTCCGGGGGACGTTTAGAAAAACTGTTTTTT
CASSLIPESGGRLEKLFF
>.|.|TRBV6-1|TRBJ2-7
TGTGCCAGCAGCCCACCGACAGAAGAGCAGTACTTC
CASSPPTEEQYF
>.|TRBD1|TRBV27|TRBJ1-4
TGTGCCAGCAGATACTCAGGGGGCATTAATGAAAAACTGTTTTTT
CASRYSGGINEKLFF
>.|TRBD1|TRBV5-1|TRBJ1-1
TGCGCCAGCAGCAAGACAGGGTGGGCTGGGAACACTGAAGCTTTCTTT
CASSKTGWAGNTEAFF
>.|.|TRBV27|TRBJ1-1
TGTGCCAGCAGTTTATCTATCAGGGAGGTGAGAATGAACACTGAAGCTTTCTTT
CASSLSIREVRMNTEAFF
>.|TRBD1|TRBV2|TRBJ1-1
TGTGCCAGGCGGGACAGCCCGAACGTGGAAGCTTTCTTT
CARRDSPNVEAFF
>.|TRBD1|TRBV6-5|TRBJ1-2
TGTGCCAGTTGGATAGGGGGCGGCTATGGCTACACCTTC
CASWIGGGYGYTF
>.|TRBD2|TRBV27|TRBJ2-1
TGTGCCAGCATTTTGAGACTAGCGGGTAGGCACAATGAGCAGTTCTTC
CASILRLAGRHNEQFF
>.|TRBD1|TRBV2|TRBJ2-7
TGTGCCAGCAGCGATACTTTTGGGACAGCCTCCAAGTACTTC
CASSDTFGTASKYF
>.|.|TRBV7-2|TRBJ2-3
TGTGCCAGCAGCCCGGGGCCAGGGGCAGATACGCAGTATTTT
CASSPGPGADTQYF
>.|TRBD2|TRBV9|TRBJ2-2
TGTGCCAGCAGCGTAGCAGTTACTAGCGGCGGGGCCGGGGAGCTGTTTTTT
CASSVAVTSGGAGELFF
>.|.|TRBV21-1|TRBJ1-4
TGTGCCAGCAGCATCACACCTGGGACAGGGGGCGAAAAACTGTTTTTT
CASSITPGTGGEKLFF
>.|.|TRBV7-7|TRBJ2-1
TGTGCTAGCAGCCGGGACAAGAGCTCCTACAATGAGCAGTTCTTC
CASSRDKSSYNEQFF
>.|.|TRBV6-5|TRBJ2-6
TGTGCCAGCAGCTACTACCGGGATTCTGGGGCCAACGTCCTGACTTTC
CASSYYRDSGANVLTF
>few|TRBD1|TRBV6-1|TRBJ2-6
TGTGCCAGCAGTGAAGCGCTTCAGGGGGTTGGGGCCAACGTCCTGACTTTC
CASSEALQGVGANVLTF